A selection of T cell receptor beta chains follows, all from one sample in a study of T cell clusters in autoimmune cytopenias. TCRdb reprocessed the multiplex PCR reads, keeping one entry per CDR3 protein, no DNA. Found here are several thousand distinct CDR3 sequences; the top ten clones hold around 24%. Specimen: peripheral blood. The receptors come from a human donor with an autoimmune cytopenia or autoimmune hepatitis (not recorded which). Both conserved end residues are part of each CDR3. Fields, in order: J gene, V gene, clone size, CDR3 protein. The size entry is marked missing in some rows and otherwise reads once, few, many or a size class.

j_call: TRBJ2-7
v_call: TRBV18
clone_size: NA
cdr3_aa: CASSLGLGNEQYF

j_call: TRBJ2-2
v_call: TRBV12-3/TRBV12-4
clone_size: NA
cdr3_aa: CASSFDWTTQMSNTGELFF

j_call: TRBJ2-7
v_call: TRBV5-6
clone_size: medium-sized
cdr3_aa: CASSLTQAYEQYF

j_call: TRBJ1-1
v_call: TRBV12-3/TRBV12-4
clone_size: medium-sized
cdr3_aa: CASSVQRDTEAFF

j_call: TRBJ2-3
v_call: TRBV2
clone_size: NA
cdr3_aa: CATGYGSTDTQYF

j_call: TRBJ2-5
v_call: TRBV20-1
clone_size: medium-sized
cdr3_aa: CSASKTGGQETQYF

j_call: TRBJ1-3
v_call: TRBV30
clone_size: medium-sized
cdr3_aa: CAWSVISGNTIYF

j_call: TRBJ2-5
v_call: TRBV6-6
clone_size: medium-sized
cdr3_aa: CASTVRYQETQYF

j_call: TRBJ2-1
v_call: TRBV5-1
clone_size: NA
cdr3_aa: CASSWDSTYNEQFF

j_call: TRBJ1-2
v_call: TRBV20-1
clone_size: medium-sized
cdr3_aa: CSARSQGDYGYTF

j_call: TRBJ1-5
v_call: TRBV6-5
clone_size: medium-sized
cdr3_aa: CASRGGQGRGQPQHF

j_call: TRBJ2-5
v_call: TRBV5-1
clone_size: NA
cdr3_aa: CASSFGTVQQETQYF

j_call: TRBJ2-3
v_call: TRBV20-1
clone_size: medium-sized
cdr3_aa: CSASSQGADTQYF

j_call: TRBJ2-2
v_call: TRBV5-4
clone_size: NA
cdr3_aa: CASSPQYTGELFF

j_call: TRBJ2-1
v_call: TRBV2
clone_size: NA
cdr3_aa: CASRGQGSNEQFF

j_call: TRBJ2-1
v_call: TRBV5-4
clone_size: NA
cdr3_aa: CASSGELAVRYNEQFF

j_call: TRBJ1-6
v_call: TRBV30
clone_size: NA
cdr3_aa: CAWSPSGNSPLHF

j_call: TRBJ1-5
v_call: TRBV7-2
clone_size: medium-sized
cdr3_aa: CASSLVANSNQPQHF

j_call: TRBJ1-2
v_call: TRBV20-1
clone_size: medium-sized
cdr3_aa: CSALGDRGGGYTF

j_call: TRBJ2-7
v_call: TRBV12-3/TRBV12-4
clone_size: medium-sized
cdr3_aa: CASTLGQGSYEQYF

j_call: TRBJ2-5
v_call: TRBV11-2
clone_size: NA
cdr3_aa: CASSLVQETQYF

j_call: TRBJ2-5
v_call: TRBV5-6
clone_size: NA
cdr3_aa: CASSLAGRGLRETQYF

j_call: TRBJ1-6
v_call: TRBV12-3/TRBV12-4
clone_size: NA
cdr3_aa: CASSLGTGVGPLHF

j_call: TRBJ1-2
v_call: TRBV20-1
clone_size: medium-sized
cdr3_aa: CSARDPPRGYYGYTF

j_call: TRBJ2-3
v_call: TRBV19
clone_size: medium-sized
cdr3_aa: CASSSGGATDTQYF

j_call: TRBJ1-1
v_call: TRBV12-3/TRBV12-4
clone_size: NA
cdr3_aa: CASNIRGAPEAFF

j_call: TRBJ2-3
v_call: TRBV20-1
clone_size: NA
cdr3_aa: CSASGDRDTDTQYF

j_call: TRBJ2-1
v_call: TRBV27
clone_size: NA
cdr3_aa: CASTRLAGAGNEQFF

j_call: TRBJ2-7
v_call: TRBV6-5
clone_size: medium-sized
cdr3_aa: CASSVGTQYEQYF

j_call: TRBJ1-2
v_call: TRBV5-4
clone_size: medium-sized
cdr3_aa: CASSPTAPDGYTF

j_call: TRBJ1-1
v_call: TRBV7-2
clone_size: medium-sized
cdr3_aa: CASSPQSMNTEAFF

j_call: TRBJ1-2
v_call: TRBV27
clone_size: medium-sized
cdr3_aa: CASSLVGNYGYTF

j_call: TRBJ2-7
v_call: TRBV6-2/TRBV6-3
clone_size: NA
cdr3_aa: CASSPMLHEQYF

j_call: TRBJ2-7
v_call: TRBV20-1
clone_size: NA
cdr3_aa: CSADLAGANEQYF

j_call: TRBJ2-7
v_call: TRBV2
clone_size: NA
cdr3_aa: CASSSGTYEQYF

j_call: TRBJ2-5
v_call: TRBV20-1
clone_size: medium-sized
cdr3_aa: CSASELAGGPGETQYF

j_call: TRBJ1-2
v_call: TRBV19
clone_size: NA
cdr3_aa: CASSAGRGGYTF

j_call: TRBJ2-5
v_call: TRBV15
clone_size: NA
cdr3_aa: CATSPRTGGKETQYF

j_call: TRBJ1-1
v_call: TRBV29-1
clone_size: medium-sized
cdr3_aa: CSVEDGRVNTEAFF

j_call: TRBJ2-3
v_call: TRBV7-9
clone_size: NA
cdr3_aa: CASSRRPYGTSGGAADTQYF

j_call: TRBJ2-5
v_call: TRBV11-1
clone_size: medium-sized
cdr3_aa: CASSLERETQYF

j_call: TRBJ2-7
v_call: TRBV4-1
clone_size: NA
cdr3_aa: CASSQGVDRVYEQYF

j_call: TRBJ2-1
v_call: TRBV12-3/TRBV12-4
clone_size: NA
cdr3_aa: CASSGWTTLTMSSYNEQFF